Sequencing of this TCR beta chain was carried out in a study of T cell repertoires in cytomegalovirus infection. Study as a whole: CMV epitopes in the study were HLA-C-restricted (recently identified) and HLA-B-restricted (well studied). Public TCR beta signatures provided an indication of both CMV infection and a matching HLA type. Broader study findings: The ex vivo response showed dominance by HLA-C-restricted CMV-specific TCR beta clonotypes. Using cumulative public TCR beta family frequency, the authors identified those who carried CMV together with the relevant HLA.

TCRdb called the reads again in MiXCR, with one record for every CDR3 protein. The sample contains about 570,000 distinct CDR3 sequences, just under 40% of which appear only once. This clonotype was picked up a small number of times. Its cognate antigen is unknown. The CDR3 sequence is 13 residues long. The germline CDR1 and CDR2 sequences are SGHTA and FQGNSA. Trimming left V 2 bases short and J 5 bases short, with 9 bases between. The rearrangement joins TRBV7-2 to TRBJ2-5, with D unclear. This sequence was found in a human donor in good health (CMV status not recorded). Some clones in this sample may be carry-over from other donors' samples. The sequenced sample was cultured PBMCs, obtained from culture after CMV antigen stimulation. Here the CDR3 reads CASSLMLWETQYF. The CDR3 region has the DNA TGTGCCAGCAGCTTAATGTTGTGGGAGACCCAGTACTTC. The full variable domain, its missing parts supplied by reference TRBV7-2 and TRBJ2-5, is GAGVSQSPSNKVTEKGKDVELRCDPISGHTALYWYRQSLGQGLEFLIYFQGNSAPDKSGLPSDRFSAERTGGSVSTLTIQRTQQEDSAVYLCASSLMLWETQYFGPGTRLLVL.